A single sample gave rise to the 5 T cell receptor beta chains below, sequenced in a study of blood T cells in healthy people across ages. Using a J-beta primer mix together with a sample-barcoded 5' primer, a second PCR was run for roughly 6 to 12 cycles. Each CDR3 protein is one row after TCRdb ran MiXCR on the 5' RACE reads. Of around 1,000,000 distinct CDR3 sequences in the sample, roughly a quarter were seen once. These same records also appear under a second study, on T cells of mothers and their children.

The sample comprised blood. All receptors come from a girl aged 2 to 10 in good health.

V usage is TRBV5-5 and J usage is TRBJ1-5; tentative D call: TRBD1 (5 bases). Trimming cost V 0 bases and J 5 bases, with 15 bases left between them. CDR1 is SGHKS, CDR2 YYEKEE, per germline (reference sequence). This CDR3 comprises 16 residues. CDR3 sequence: CASSLATQAGYQPQHF. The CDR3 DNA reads TGTGCCAGCAGCTTGGCCACTCAGGCAGGGTATCAGCCCCAGCATTTT.

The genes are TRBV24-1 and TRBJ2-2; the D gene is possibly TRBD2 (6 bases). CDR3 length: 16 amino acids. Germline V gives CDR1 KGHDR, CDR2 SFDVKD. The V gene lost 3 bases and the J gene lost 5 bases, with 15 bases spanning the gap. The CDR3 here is CATSDTGVRTTGELFF. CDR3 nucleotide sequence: TGTGCCACCAGTGATACGGGAGTTCGAACTACCGGGGAGCTGTTTTTT.

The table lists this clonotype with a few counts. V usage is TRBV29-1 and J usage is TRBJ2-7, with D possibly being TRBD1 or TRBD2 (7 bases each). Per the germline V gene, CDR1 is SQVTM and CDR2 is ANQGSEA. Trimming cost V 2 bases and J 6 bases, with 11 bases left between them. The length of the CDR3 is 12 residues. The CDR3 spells CSVETGEGEQYF. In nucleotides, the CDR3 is TGCAGCGTTGAAACAGGGGAGGGCGAGCAGTACTTC.

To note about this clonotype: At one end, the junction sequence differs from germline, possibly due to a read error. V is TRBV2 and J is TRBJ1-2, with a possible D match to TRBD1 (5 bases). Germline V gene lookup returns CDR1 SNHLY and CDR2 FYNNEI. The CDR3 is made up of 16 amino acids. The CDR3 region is CASSDREKAWGYGCTF. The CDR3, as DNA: TGTGCCAGCAGTGACAGGGAAAAGGCCTGGGGCTATGGCTGCACCTTC.

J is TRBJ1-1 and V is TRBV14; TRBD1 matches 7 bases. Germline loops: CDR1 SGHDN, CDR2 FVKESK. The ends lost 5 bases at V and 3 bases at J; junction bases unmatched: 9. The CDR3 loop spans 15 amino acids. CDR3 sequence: CASSLLQGMDTEAFF. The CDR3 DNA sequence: TGTGCCAGCAGCTTATTACAGGGGATGGACACTGAAGCTTTCTTT.